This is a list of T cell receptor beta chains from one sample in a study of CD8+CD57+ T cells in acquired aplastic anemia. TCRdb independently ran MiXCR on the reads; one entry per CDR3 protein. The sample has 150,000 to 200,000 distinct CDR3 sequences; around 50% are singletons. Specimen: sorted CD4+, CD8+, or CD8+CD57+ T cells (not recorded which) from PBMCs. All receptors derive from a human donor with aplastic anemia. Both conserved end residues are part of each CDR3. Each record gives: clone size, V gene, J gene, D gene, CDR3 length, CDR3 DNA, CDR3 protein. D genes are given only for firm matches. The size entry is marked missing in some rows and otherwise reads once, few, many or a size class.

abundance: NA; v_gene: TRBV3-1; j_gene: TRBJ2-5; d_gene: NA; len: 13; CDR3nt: TGTGCCAGCAGCAGTTTTAAGGGAGAGGCCCAGTACTTC; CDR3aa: CASSSFKGEAQYF
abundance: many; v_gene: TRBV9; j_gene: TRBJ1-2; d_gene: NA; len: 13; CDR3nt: TGTGCCAGCAGCGTACTACCACAGGATAGCTACACCTTC; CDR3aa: CASSVLPQDSYTF
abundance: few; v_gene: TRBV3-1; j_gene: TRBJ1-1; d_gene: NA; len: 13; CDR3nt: TGTGCCAGCAGCCAAGAGGATGGGGCTGAAGCTTTCTTT; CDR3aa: CASSQEDGAEAFF
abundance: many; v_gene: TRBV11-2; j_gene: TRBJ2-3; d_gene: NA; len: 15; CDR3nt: TGTGCCAGCGGGGGAGCCTCCCCGCCCGCGGATACGCAGTATTTT; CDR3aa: CASGGASPPADTQYF
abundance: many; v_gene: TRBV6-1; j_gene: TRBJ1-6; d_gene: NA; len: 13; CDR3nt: TGTGCCAGCAGGGTGATCTTGGCTTCACCCCTCCACTTT; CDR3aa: CASRVILASPLHF
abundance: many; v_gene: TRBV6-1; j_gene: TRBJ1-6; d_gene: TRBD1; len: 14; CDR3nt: TGTGCCAGCAGCCCCGGGACAGGGGTTTCACCCCTCCACTTT; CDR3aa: CASSPGTGVSPLHF
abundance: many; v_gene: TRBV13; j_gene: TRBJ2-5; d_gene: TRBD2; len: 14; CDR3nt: TGTGCCAGCAGTAGGGCTGGGGGGGAAGAGACCCAGTACTTC; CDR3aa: CASSRAGGEETQYF
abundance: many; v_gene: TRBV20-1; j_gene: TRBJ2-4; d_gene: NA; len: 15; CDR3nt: TGCAGTGCTGTCCCCCCCAGGATAGCCAAAAACATTCAGTACTTC; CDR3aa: CSAVPPRIAKNIQYF
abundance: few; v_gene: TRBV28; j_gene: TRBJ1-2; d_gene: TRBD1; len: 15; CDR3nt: TGTGCCAGCAGTATTCGGGACAGCAGGCATGATGGCTACACCTTC; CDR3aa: CASSIRDSRHDGYTF
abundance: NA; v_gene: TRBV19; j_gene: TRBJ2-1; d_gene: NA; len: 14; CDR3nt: TGTGCCAGTAGTATAGGGGTGGGGCGCTGTGAGCAGTTCTTC; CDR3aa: CASSIGVGRCEQFF
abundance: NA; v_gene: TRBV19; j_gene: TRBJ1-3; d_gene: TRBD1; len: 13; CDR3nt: TGTGCCAGTAGGGGACAGGGTTATAACACCATATATTTT; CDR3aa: CASRGQGYNTIYF
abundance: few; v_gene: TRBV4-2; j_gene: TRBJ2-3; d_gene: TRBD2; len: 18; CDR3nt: TGTGCCAGCAGCGGGAGGGGACTAGCGGGGGGGACGACAGATACGCAGTATTTT; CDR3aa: CASSGRGLAGGTTDTQYF
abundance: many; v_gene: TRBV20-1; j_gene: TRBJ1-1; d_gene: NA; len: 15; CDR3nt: TGCAGTGCTAGAGATTACCAAGGACAAAACACTGAAGCTTTCTTT; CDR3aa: CSARDYQGQNTEAFF
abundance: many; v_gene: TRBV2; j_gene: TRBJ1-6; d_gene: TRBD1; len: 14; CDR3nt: TGTGCCAGCAGCGGAGGACAGGCTAATTCACCCCTCCACTTT; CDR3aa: CASSGGQANSPLHF
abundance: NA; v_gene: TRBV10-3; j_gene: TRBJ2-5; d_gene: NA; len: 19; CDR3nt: TGTGCCACCAGTGAGTCTGGCCCCGGGTCCCACATACGAAGTGGAACCCAGTACTTC; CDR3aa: CATSESGPGSHIRSGTQYF
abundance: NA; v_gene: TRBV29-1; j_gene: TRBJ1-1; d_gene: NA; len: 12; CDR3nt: TGCAGCGTTGGGGAGGGGAACACTGAAGCTTTCTTT; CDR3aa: CSVGEGNTEAFF
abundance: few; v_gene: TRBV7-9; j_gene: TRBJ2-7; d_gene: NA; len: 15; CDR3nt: TGTGCCAGCAGCGGAAGGATTACCCTTGACTACGAGCAGTACTTC; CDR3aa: CASSGRITLDYEQYF
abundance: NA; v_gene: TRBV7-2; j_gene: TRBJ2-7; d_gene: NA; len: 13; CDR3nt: TGTGCCAGCAGCTTGGCCGTCGGAAACGAGCAGTACTTC; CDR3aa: CASSLAVGNEQYF
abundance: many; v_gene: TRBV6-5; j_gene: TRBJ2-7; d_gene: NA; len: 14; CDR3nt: TGTGCCAGCAGCAAGCGAGCAACCCTCTACGAGCAGTACTTC; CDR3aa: CASSKRATLYEQYF
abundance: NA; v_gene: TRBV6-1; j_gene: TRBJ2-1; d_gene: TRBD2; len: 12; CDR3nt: TGTGCCTGCCGCGGGGGGGCTATGGAGCAGTTCTTC; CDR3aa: CACRGGAMEQFF
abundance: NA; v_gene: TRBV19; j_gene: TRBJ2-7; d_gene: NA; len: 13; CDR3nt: TGTGCCTCCCGAAATGGAGCATCCTACGAGCAGTACTTC; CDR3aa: CASRNGASYEQYF
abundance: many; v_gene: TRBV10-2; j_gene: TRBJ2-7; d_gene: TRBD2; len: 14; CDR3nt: TGCGCCAGCAGGGCTAGCGGACTCTCCTACGAGCAGTACTTC; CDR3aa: CASRASGLSYEQYF